This T cell receptor (beta chain) came from a study of blood T cell repertoires in COVID-19. Study at large: Samples taken during acute and convalescent COVID-19 were collected in the United States, Italy and Spain.

In the original processing: Amplification with reference gene primers provided the estimates of nucleated cell counts. Clones were read by immunoSEQ multiplex PCR, and TCRdb kept only the in-frame ones, dropping some. That table is the source of V, J and clone size, and D and trimming were worked out from the DNA. Of approximately 170,000 clones listed, 89% were seen once; the top ten hold approximately 0.8%. Allocation to cohorts depended on clinical history reported by the participants. Cohort 3 donors counted as recovered after two negative PCRs, clearance, or resolved symptoms. The CDR3 has 16 residues. V was shortened by 1 base and J by 5 bases, with 17 bases between the two germline ends. Germline V gene sequence: CDR1 SGHVS, CDR2 FQNEAQ.

J is TRBJ1-1 and V is TRBV7-8, with a possible D match to TRBD1 (6 bases). Sequencing was performed on PBMCs or T cells enriched from blood (not recorded which). The sequence was obtained from a woman aged 18-29 years who had recovered from COVID-19. CDR3: CASSLGIGQGRTEAFF. CDR3 sequence (DNA): TGTGCCAGCAGCTTAGGGATTGGGCAGGGGAGAACTGAAGCTTTCTTT.